The rows below give T cell receptor beta chains drawn from one sample of a study of blood T cell repertoires in COVID-19. Measured with immunoSEQ multiplex PCR; TCRdb has only the in-frame clones, and not every one. The sample consists of roughly 700,000 clones, more than 80% of them appearing once. The sample consisted of peripheral blood. The origin of the receptors is a young woman with acute or convalescent COVID-19. Each CDR3 is given with its conserved first and last residue. Fields, in order: CDR3 protein, CDR3 DNA, clone size, J gene, V gene, D gene. D genes are given only for firm matches. Clone size, where shown, is once, few, many, or a class for clones that have expanded.

cdr3_aa: CASSLDPGQGYYGYTF; cdr3_nt: TGTGCCAGCAGCTTAGACCCGGGACAGGGATACTATGGCTACACCTTC; clone_size: -; j_call: TRBJ1-2; v_call: TRBV7-2; d_call: TRBD1
cdr3_aa: CAWTDTRTGGGYGYTF; cdr3_nt: TGTGCCTGGACCGATACCCGGACAGGGGGCGGCTATGGCTACACCTTC; clone_size: -; j_call: TRBJ1-2; v_call: TRBV30; d_call: TRBD1
cdr3_aa: CASSILGQGNQPQHF; cdr3_nt: TGTGCCAGTAGTATACTAGGACAGGGGAATCAGCCCCAGCATTTT; clone_size: once; j_call: TRBJ1-5; v_call: TRBV19; d_call: TRBD1
cdr3_aa: CASSEQGMTGELFF; cdr3_nt: TGTGCCAGCAGTGAACAGGGGATGACCGGGGAGCTGTTTTTT; clone_size: -; j_call: TRBJ2-2; v_call: TRBV2; d_call: -
cdr3_aa: CASSLRGQVYNEQFF; cdr3_nt: TGTGCCAGCAGCCTTCGGGGACAGGTCTACAATGAGCAGTTCTTC; clone_size: -; j_call: TRBJ2-1; v_call: TRBV5-8; d_call: TRBD1
cdr3_aa: CASSLGLAGATGELFF; cdr3_nt: TGTGCCAGCAGCTTGGGACTAGCGGGGGCCACCGGGGAGCTGTTTTTT; clone_size: -; j_call: TRBJ2-2; v_call: TRBV7-3; d_call: TRBD2
cdr3_aa: CASSADPGSYEQYF; cdr3_nt: TGCGCCAGCAGCGCCGACCCGGGTTCCTACGAGCAGTACTTC; clone_size: -; j_call: TRBJ2-7; v_call: TRBV5-1; d_call: -
cdr3_aa: CASSGVGLDTQYF; cdr3_nt: TGTGCCAGCAGCGGCGTGGGACTTGATACGCAGTATTTT; clone_size: -; j_call: TRBJ2-3; v_call: TRBV6-5; d_call: -
cdr3_aa: CASSLEVAGSWNYGYTF; cdr3_nt: TGCGCCAGCAGCTTGGAGGTCGCGGGTAGTTGGAACTATGGCTACACCTTC; clone_size: -; j_call: TRBJ1-2; v_call: TRBV5-1; d_call: -
cdr3_aa: CASSYSGTGGGEAFF; cdr3_nt: TGTGCCAGCAGCTATTCCGGGACAGGGGGTGGTGAAGCTTTCTTT; clone_size: -; j_call: TRBJ1-1; v_call: TRBV6-5; d_call: TRBD1
cdr3_aa: CASSFRAAYQPQHF; cdr3_nt: TGTGCCAGCAGCTTCAGGGCAGCCTATCAGCCCCAGCATTTT; clone_size: -; j_call: TRBJ1-5; v_call: TRBV5-8; d_call: -
cdr3_aa: CASSPSGTVRGWDEQYF; cdr3_nt: TGTGCCAGCAGCCCCTCCGGGACAGTTCGGGGGTGGGACGAGCAGTACTTC; clone_size: -; j_call: TRBJ2-7; v_call: TRBV11-2; d_call: -
cdr3_aa: CASSRSTGGNSPLHF; cdr3_nt: TGTGCCAGCAGTAGGTCGACAGGGGGTAATTCACCCCTCCACTTT; clone_size: once; j_call: TRBJ1-6; v_call: TRBV6-4; d_call: TRBD1
cdr3_aa: CASRGDRDSYEQYF; cdr3_nt: TGTGCCAGCAGGGGGGACAGGGATTCCTACGAGCAGTACTTC; clone_size: -; j_call: TRBJ2-7; v_call: TRBV25-1; d_call: TRBD1
cdr3_aa: CASSQDLDFPRHNEQFF; cdr3_nt: TGCGCCAGCAGCCAAGATTTAGACTTCCCGAGGCACAATGAGCAGTTCTTC; clone_size: once; j_call: TRBJ2-1; v_call: TRBV4-3; d_call: -
cdr3_aa: CASSYAFPGTGSNEQFF; cdr3_nt: TGTGCCAGCAGTTACGCCTTCCCAGGGACTGGCTCAAATGAGCAGTTCTTC; clone_size: -; j_call: TRBJ2-1; v_call: TRBV6-2/TRBV6-3; d_call: -
cdr3_aa: CASSYSIVGGQETQYF; cdr3_nt: TGTGCCAGCAGTTACTCGATTGTAGGCGGGCAGGAGACCCAGTACTTC; clone_size: -; j_call: TRBJ2-5; v_call: TRBV6-2/TRBV6-3; d_call: -
cdr3_aa: CASSPGGSDTEAFF; cdr3_nt: TGTGCCAGCAGCCCAGGGGGTTCGGACACTGAAGCTTTCTTT; clone_size: -; j_call: TRBJ1-1; v_call: TRBV11-3; d_call: TRBD1
cdr3_aa: CASSDGATGELFF; cdr3_nt: TGTGCCAGCAGTGACGGGGCGACCGGGGAGCTGTTTTTT; clone_size: -; j_call: TRBJ2-2; v_call: TRBV6-4; d_call: -
cdr3_aa: CASSVGSRGVNTEAFF; cdr3_nt: TGTGCCAGCAGCGTAGGAAGCAGGGGAGTGAACACTGAAGCTTTCTTT; clone_size: -; j_call: TRBJ1-1; v_call: TRBV9; d_call: -
cdr3_aa: CASTYRGNTEAFF; cdr3_nt: TGTGCCAGCACCTACAGGGGGAACACTGAAGCTTTCTTT; clone_size: -; j_call: TRBJ1-1; v_call: TRBV6-5; d_call: TRBD1
cdr3_aa: CASSLDRVNSPLHF; cdr3_nt: TGTGCCAGCTCTCTGGACAGGGTTAATTCACCCCTCCACTTT; clone_size: -; j_call: TRBJ1-6; v_call: TRBV5-4; d_call: TRBD1
cdr3_aa: CASSPMGQMSYGYTF; cdr3_nt: TGTGCCAGCAGCCCGATGGGACAGATGAGTTATGGCTACACCTTC; clone_size: -; j_call: TRBJ1-2; v_call: TRBV6-5; d_call: TRBD1
cdr3_aa: CAISSRDSQQGNTQYF; cdr3_nt: TGTGCCATCAGCTCCCGGGACTCCCAACAAGGAAATACGCAGTATTTT; clone_size: -; j_call: TRBJ2-3; v_call: TRBV10-3; d_call: -
cdr3_aa: CASSASGTGKRGETQYF; cdr3_nt: TGTGCCAGCAGTGCCTCCGGGACAGGGAAAAGGGGAGAGACCCAGTACTTC; clone_size: -; j_call: TRBJ2-5; v_call: TRBV6-1; d_call: TRBD1
cdr3_aa: CASSSRRGNTIYF; cdr3_nt: TGTGCCAGCAGCTCCAGGCGTGGAAACACCATATATTTT; clone_size: -; j_call: TRBJ1-3; v_call: TRBV7-2; d_call: -
cdr3_aa: CASSLAGQGGGETQYF; cdr3_nt: TGTGCCAGCAGCTTAGCGGGCCAAGGGGGCGGAGAGACCCAGTACTTC; clone_size: -; j_call: TRBJ2-5; v_call: TRBV11-2; d_call: TRBD1
cdr3_aa: CASRRQGGEGVAFF; cdr3_nt: TGTGCCAGCCGAAGGCAGGGCGGGGAGGGTGTAGCTTTCTTT; clone_size: -; j_call: TRBJ1-1; v_call: TRBV2; d_call: -
cdr3_aa: CASSYLTGVGIQYF; cdr3_nt: TGTGCCAGCAGTTACCTAACAGGGGTAGGCATTCAGTACTTC; clone_size: once; j_call: TRBJ2-4; v_call: TRBV6-2/TRBV6-3; d_call: TRBD1
cdr3_aa: CASSFRDCNQPQHF; cdr3_nt: TGTGCCAGTAGTTTCCGGGATTGCAATCAGCCCCAGCATTTT; clone_size: -; j_call: TRBJ1-5; v_call: TRBV19; d_call: -
cdr3_aa: CSVEDLQRREDGYTF; cdr3_nt: TGCAGCGTTGAAGATCTTCAGCGCAGGGAGGATGGCTACACCTTC; clone_size: -; j_call: TRBJ1-2; v_call: TRBV29-1; d_call: -
cdr3_aa: CASSRQSQETQYF; cdr3_nt: TGTGCCAGTTCGAGACAGAGCCAAGAGACCCAGTACTTC; clone_size: -; j_call: TRBJ2-5; v_call: TRBV19; d_call: -
cdr3_aa: CASSETGDGEQFF; cdr3_nt: TGTGCCAGCAGCGAGACAGGGGACGGTGAGCAGTTCTTC; clone_size: -; j_call: TRBJ2-1; v_call: TRBV9; d_call: TRBD1
cdr3_aa: CASSTSKARDRSNEQFF; cdr3_nt: TGTGCCAGCAGCACCTCGAAAGCCCGGGACAGGTCGAATGAGCAGTTCTTC; clone_size: -; j_call: TRBJ2-1; v_call: TRBV21-1; d_call: -
cdr3_aa: CASSLPGETQYF; cdr3_nt: TGCGCCAGCAGCTTGCCGGGAGAGACCCAGTACTTC; clone_size: -; j_call: TRBJ2-5; v_call: TRBV5-1; d_call: -
cdr3_aa: CASSYQRGPGTGELFF; cdr3_nt: TGTGCCAGCAGCTACCAGCGGGGTCCGGGTACCGGGGAGCTGTTTTTT; clone_size: few; j_call: TRBJ2-2; v_call: TRBV11-2; d_call: TRBD2
cdr3_aa: CAWNEGGYGYTF; cdr3_nt: TGTGCCTGGAATGAGGGTGGCTATGGCTACACCTTC; clone_size: -; j_call: TRBJ1-2; v_call: TRBV30; d_call: -
cdr3_aa: CASSPNLKSGGQPQHF; cdr3_nt: TGCGCCAGCAGCCCCAACCTTAAAAGCGGGGGTCAGCCCCAGCATTTT; clone_size: -; j_call: TRBJ1-5; v_call: TRBV5-1; d_call: -
cdr3_aa: CAPGGGIYGYTF; cdr3_nt: TGTGCCCCCGGGGGGGGCATCTATGGCTACACCTTC; clone_size: -; j_call: TRBJ1-2; v_call: TRBV14; d_call: -
cdr3_aa: CASSSDRGDEQFF; cdr3_nt: TGTGCCAGCAGCTCTGACAGGGGGGATGAGCAGTTCTTC; clone_size: -; j_call: TRBJ2-1; v_call: TRBV13; d_call: TRBD1
cdr3_aa: CASSLGETF; cdr3_nt: TGTGCCAGCAGTTTAGGGGAGACCTTC; clone_size: -; j_call: TRBJ1-2; v_call: TRBV12-3/TRBV12-4; d_call: -
cdr3_aa: CASSSGKAPNQPQHF; cdr3_nt: TGTGCCAGCAGTTCGGGTAAGGCCCCAAATCAGCCCCAGCATTTT; clone_size: -; j_call: TRBJ1-5; v_call: TRBV28; d_call: -
cdr3_aa: CASGLSQGLGGYTF; cdr3_nt: TGCGCCAGCGGCCTGAGTCAGGGGCTGGGTGGCTACACCTTC; clone_size: once; j_call: TRBJ1-2; v_call: TRBV5-1; d_call: -
cdr3_aa: CASSPDGKYGYTF; cdr3_nt: TGTGCCAGCTCCCCTGACGGGAAATATGGCTACACCTTC; clone_size: -; j_call: TRBJ1-2; v_call: TRBV18; d_call: -
cdr3_aa: CASSARQGSGTDTQYF; cdr3_nt: TGCGCCAGCAGCGCGAGACAGGGGTCGGGCACAGATACGCAGTATTTT; clone_size: -; j_call: TRBJ2-3; v_call: TRBV5-1; d_call: TRBD1
cdr3_aa: CASSLFGTGGRNTIYF; cdr3_nt: TGTGCCAGCAGCTTATTCGGGACAGGGGGAAGAAACACCATATATTTT; clone_size: -; j_call: TRBJ1-3; v_call: TRBV13; d_call: TRBD1
cdr3_aa: CASSLGDRERGEQYF; cdr3_nt: TGTGCCAGCAGCTTAGGTGACAGGGAGAGAGGCGAGCAGTACTTC; clone_size: -; j_call: TRBJ2-7; v_call: TRBV7-8; d_call: TRBD1
cdr3_aa: CASSFTHTKNTEAFF; cdr3_nt: TGCGCCAGCAGCTTCACGCATACAAAGAACACTGAAGCTTTCTTT; clone_size: -; j_call: TRBJ1-1; v_call: TRBV5-1; d_call: -
cdr3_aa: CASSYGAGGQETQYF; cdr3_nt: TGTGCCAGCAGTTACGGAGCGGGGGGACAAGAGACCCAGTACTTC; clone_size: once; j_call: TRBJ2-5; v_call: TRBV6-5; d_call: TRBD2
cdr3_aa: CASSGHRGLGDYTF; cdr3_nt: TGTGCCAGTAGTGGTCACAGGGGGCTGGGGGACTACACCTTC; clone_size: -; j_call: TRBJ1-2; v_call: TRBV19; d_call: TRBD1
cdr3_aa: CASSYRGGDYNEQFF; cdr3_nt: TGTGCCAGCAGTTACCGCGGGGGGGACTACAATGAGCAGTTCTTC; clone_size: -; j_call: TRBJ2-1; v_call: TRBV6-5; d_call: TRBD2
cdr3_aa: CASSPRVGQAVYEQYF; cdr3_nt: TGTGCCAGCAGCCCTAGGGTTGGACAGGCAGTCTACGAGCAGTACTTC; clone_size: -; j_call: TRBJ2-7; v_call: TRBV28; d_call: TRBD1
cdr3_aa: CATSKADMAGYTF; cdr3_nt: TGTGCCACCAGCAAAGCAGACATGGCTGGCTACACCTTC; clone_size: -; j_call: TRBJ1-2; v_call: TRBV15; d_call: -
cdr3_aa: CASSPNPADTQYF; cdr3_nt: TGTGCCAGCTCACCGAACCCGGCAGATACGCAGTATTTT; clone_size: -; j_call: TRBJ2-3; v_call: TRBV18; d_call: -
cdr3_aa: CATSSGMNTEAFF; cdr3_nt: TGTGCCACCAGTTCCGGGATGAACACTGAAGCTTTCTTT; clone_size: -; j_call: TRBJ1-1; v_call: TRBV24-1; d_call: -
cdr3_aa: CASSPIGEGDTEAFF; cdr3_nt: TGCGCCAGCAGCCCTATTGGGGAGGGAGACACTGAAGCTTTCTTT; clone_size: -; j_call: TRBJ1-1; v_call: TRBV4-1; d_call: -
cdr3_aa: CSASQNTEAFF; cdr3_nt: TGCAGTGCTAGCCAGAACACTGAAGCTTTCTTT; clone_size: -; j_call: TRBJ1-1; v_call: TRBV20-1; d_call: -
cdr3_aa: CASSLGTGGNQPQHF; cdr3_nt: TGCGCCAGCAGCTTGGGTACAGGGGGCAATCAGCCCCAGCATTTT; clone_size: -; j_call: TRBJ1-5; v_call: TRBV5-1; d_call: TRBD1
cdr3_aa: CASSSDRVGSEAFF; cdr3_nt: TGTGCCAGCAGCTCCGACAGGGTAGGGTCGGAAGCTTTCTTT; clone_size: -; j_call: TRBJ1-1; v_call: TRBV7-9; d_call: TRBD1